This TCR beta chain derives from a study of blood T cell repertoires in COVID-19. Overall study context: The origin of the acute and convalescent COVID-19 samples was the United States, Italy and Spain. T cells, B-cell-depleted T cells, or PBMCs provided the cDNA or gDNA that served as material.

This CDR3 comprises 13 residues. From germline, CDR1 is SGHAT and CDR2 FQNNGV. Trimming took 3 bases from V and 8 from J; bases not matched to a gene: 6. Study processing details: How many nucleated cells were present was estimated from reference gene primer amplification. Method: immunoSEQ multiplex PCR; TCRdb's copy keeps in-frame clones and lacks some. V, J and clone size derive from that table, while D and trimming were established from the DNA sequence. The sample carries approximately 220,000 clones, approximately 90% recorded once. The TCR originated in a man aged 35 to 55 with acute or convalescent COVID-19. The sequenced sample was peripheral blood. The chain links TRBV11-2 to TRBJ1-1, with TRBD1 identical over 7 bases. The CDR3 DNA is TGTGCCAGCAGCTTGGCAGACAGGGCGGAAGCTTTCTTT. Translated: CASSLADRAEAFF.